Each of the 8 T cell receptor beta chains below was sequenced from the same sample in a study of T cell responses to AZD1222 COVID-19 vaccine. Generated by immunoSEQ multiplex PCR, the TCRdb table keeps only in-frame clones and is missing some. The table records about 140,000 clones, approximately 95% of them present only once. Material: peripheral blood, obtained on day 0 of MenACWY control vaccination. The origin of the receptors is an adult in good health.

The chain carries TRBV6-6 and TRBJ2-1; D gene uncertain. CDR3 size: 14 residues. Germline CDR1 and CDR2: MNHNY and SVGAGI (reference sequence). V dropped 2 bases and J dropped 4 bases, with 9 bases sitting between them. The CDR3 DNA sequence: TGTGCCAGCAGTTACAGGGATGGGTACAATGAGCAGTTCTTC. Translating it yields CASSYRDGYNEQFF.

The chain has TRBV6-6 and TRBJ2-7, with 8 bases aligning to TRBD1. Germline trimming cut 6 bases from V and 8 bases from J; bases unmatched to any gene: 12. Germline-derived CDR1 and CDR2 are MNHNY and SVGAGI (reference sequence). This CDR3 is 14 amino acids long. Here the CDR3 DNA reads TGTGCCAGCAGGTCCGACGGGACAGGAGTCCAGCAGTACTTC. Protein product: CASRSDGTGVQQYF.

The chain has TRBV6-1 and TRBJ1-1; 7 nucleotides align to TRBD1. The CDR3 is 15 residues long. Germline values: CDR1 MNHNS, CDR2 SASEGT. Trimming took 5 bases from V and 5 from J; bases not matched to a gene: 11. The CDR3 loop reads CASSSWKTGKTEAFF. The CDR3 DNA is TGTGCCAGCAGTTCCTGGAAGACAGGGAAGACTGAAGCTTTCTTT.

This chain uses TRBV5-1 with TRBJ2-3, with 9 positions matching TRBD2. Trimming cost V 1 base and J 11 bases; bases outside gene matches: 14. Germline CDR1 reads SGHRS; CDR2 reads YFSETQ. The CDR3 sequence is 16 residues long. The CDR3 loop reads CASSLRPSGTSRGQYF. The CDR3 region has the DNA TGCGCCAGCAGCTTGCGGCCTAGCGGGACTTCAAGGGGGCAGTATTTT.

This chain links TRBV28 with TRBJ2-5; 8 nucleotides align to TRBD1. There are 14 residues in the CDR3. V shed 5 bases, J shed 1 base, and the junction held 3 bases outside the gene matches. Per germline, CDR1 MDHEN and CDR2 SYDVKM. CDR3 loop: CASSNTGGQETQYF. The DNA for the CDR3 is TGTGCCAGCAGTAACACAGGGGGCCAAGAGACCCAGTACTTC.

V usage is TRBV6-1 and J usage is TRBJ1-4; D ambiguous. Per the germline V gene, CDR1 is MNHNS and CDR2 is SASEGT. The CDR3 spans 14 residues. V lost 3 bases to trimming and J lost 5 bases, with 10 bases between them. CDR3 bases: TGTGCCAGCAGTGATTGGGATCTAAATGAAAAACTGTTTTTT. Protein sequence: CASSDWDLNEKLFF.

The chain uses TRBV6-5 and TRBJ2-5, with TRBD2 matching over 13 bases. The germline gives CDR1 MNHEY, CDR2 SVGAGI. This CDR3 is 15 amino acids long. V shed 8 bases, J shed 5 bases, and the junction held 8 bases outside the gene matches. CDR3 in amino acids: CASVATSGGVETQYF. CDR3 nucleotides: TGTGCCAGCGTGGCCACTAGCGGGGGGGTTGAGACCCAGTACTTC.

The chain combines TRBV7-8 with TRBJ1-5; D unclear. Germline loops: CDR1 SGHVS, CDR2 FQNEAQ. V was pared by 5 bases and J by 3 bases, with 17 bases between. There are 16 residues in the CDR3. DNA of the CDR3: TGTGCCAGCAGCCTAGGTTCGAATAGAAACAATCAGCCCCAGCATTTT. It codes for CASSLGSNRNNQPQHF. Based on the CDR3 plus reference TRBV7-8 and TRBJ1-5, the full variable domain is GAGVSQSPRYKVAKRGQDVALRCDPISGHVSLFWYQQALGQGPEFLTYFQNEAQLDKSGLPSDRFFAERPEGSVSTLKIQRTQQEDSAVYLCASSLGSNRNNQPQHFGDGTRLSIL.